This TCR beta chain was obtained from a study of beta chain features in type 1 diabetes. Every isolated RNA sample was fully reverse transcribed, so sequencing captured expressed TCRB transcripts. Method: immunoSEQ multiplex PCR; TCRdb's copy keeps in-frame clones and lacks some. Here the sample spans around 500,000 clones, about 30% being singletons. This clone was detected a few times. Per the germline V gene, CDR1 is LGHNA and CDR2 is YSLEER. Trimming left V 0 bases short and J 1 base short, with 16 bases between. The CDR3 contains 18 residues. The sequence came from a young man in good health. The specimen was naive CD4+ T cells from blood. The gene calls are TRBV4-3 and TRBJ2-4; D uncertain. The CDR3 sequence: CASSQDGFRAMAKNIQYF. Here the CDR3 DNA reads TGCGCCAGCAGCCAAGACGGGTTCCGCGCCATGGCCAAAAACATTCAGTACTTC.